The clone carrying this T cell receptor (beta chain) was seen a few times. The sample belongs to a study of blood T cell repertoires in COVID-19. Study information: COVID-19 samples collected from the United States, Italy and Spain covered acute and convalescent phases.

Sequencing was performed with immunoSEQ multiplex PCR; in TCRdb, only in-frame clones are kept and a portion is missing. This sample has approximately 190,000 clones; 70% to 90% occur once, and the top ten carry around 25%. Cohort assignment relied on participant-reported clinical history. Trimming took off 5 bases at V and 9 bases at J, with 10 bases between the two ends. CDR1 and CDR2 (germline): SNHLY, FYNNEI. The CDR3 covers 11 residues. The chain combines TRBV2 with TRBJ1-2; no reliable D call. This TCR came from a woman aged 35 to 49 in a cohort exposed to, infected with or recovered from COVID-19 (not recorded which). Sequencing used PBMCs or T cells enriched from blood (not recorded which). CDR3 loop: CASSYDWRYTF. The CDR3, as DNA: TGTGCCAGCAGTTACGATTGGCGCTACACCTTC.